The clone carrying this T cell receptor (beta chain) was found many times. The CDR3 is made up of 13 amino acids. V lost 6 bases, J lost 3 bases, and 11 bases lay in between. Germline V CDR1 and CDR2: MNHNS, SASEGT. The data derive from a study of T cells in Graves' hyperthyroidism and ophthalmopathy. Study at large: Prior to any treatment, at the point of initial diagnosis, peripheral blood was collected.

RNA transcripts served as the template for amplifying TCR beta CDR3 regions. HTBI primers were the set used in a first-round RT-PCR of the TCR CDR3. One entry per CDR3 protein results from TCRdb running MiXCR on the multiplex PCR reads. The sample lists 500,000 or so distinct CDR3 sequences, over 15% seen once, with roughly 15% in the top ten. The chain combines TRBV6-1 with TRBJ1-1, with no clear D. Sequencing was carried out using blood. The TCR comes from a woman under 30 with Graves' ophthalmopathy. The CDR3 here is CASSLDRDTEAFF. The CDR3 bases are TGTGCCAGCAGCTTAGACCGGGACACTGAAGCTTTCTTT.